These 21 T cell receptor beta chains were sequenced from one sample in a study of cytomegalovirus exposure and HLA in healthy donors. This PCR relied on a set of 60 Vbeta primers and 13 Jbeta primers. Sequencing was performed with immunoSEQ multiplex PCR; in TCRdb, only in-frame clones are kept and a portion is missing. The sample has approximately 110,000 clones, around 77% seen once. The sample comprised PBMCs. The receptors were gathered from a human donor in good health.

The chain links TRBV19 to TRBJ2-7, with D tentatively TRBD2 (5 bases). V was trimmed by 3 bases and J by 0 bases, leaving 18 bases between them. The length of the CDR3 is 17 residues. CDR1 is LNHDA and CDR2 is SQIVND in the germline V gene (reference sequence). In DNA form, the CDR3 reads TGTGCCAGTAGTATTAGAAGTAGCGATCAGTTCTCCTACGAGCAGTACTTC. Protein: CASSIRSSDQFSYEQYF.

This chain joins TRBV28 and TRBJ1-2; no reliable D call. The germline V gene has CDR1 MDHEN and CDR2 SYDVKM. This CDR3 is built from 11 residues. V gave up 5 bases and J gave up 8 bases, with 9 bases separating them. CDR3: CASSPSRGYTF. DNA of the CDR3: TGTGCCAGCAGTCCCAGCAGGGGCTACACCTTC.

This clone was seen once. Other DNA sequences in this sample translate to the same CDR3. The V gene is TRBV6-1, the J gene TRBJ2-2; a possible D gene is TRBD1 (6 bases). CDR3 length: 13 residues. The V gene's germline CDR1 is MNHNS and CDR2 SASEGT. Between the trimmed V and J ends, which lost 4 bases and 7 bases, there was a span of 10 bases. The CDR3 loop is CASSGQAGGELFF. CDR3 sequence (DNA): TGTGCCAGCAGTGGACAGGCCGGCGGGGAGCTGTTTTTT.

The chain joins TRBV7-2 to TRBJ1-3; the D gene is possibly TRBD1 (5 bases). Trimming shortened V by 5 bases and J by 3 bases, and 14 bases separated the two germline ends. The CDR3 covers 15 residues. CDR1 is SGHTA, CDR2 FQGNSA, per germline. CDR3 bases: TGTGCCAGCAGCACAGTTGGGGGAGGTGGAAACACCATATATTTT. It is translated as CASSTVGGGGNTIYF.

This chain connects TRBV27 to TRBJ2-2; D may be TRBD1 (6 bases). The germline V gene has CDR1 MNHEY and CDR2 SMNVEV (reference sequence). V lost 4 bases to trimming and J lost 0 bases, with 15 bases between them. This CDR3 is built from 17 residues. CDR3 bases: TGTGCCAGCAGTTCCGGCCAGGGGCGCGCGAACACCGGGGAGCTGTTTTTT. Its translation: CASSSGQGRANTGELFF.

This clone was observed a handful of times. The chain joins TRBV28 to TRBJ2-2; tentative D call: TRBD1 (5 bases). Germline CDR1 and CDR2: MDHEN and SYDVKM. Trimming shortened V by 3 bases and J by 4 bases, and 12 bases separated the two germline ends. The CDR3 extends over 15 amino acids. This chain's CDR3 is CASSFGAGITGELFF. The CDR3 DNA follows: TGTGCCAGCAGTTTCGGAGCAGGGATCACCGGGGAGCTGTTTTTT.

The chain is built from TRBV13 and TRBJ2-5, with D possibly matching TRBD2 (6 bases). CDR1 is PRHDT, CDR2 FYEKMQ, per germline (reference sequence). The CDR3 length is 14 residues. V lost 5 bases, J lost 1 base, and 11 bases lay in between. The CDR3 is CASSPKRAQETQYF. In DNA, the CDR3 is TGTGCCAGCAGCCCGAAGCGGGCCCAAGAGACCCAGTACTTC.

The chain is built from TRBV14 and TRBJ2-3; TRBD2 aligns across 8 bases. V dropped 9 bases and J dropped 4; count of bases not matched to a gene: 9. Looked up from germline, CDR1 is SGHDN and CDR2 is FVKESK. The CDR3 runs 14 residues. CDR3 nucleotides: TGTGCCAGTAAGAGCGGGAGAGCCGCAGATACGCAGTATTTT. Residues: CASKSGRAADTQYF.

V gene TRBV6-5 combines with J gene TRBJ1-3; D uncertain. Germline V lookup: CDR1 MNHEY, CDR2 SVGAGI. Trimming took 0 bases from V and 0 from J, leaving 6 bases between them. The CDR3 extends over 15 amino acids. CDR3 loop: CASSYSSGSGNTIYF. CDR3 bases: TGTGCCAGCAGTTACTCGTCCGGCTCTGGAAACACCATATATTTT.

This chain links TRBV6-5 with TRBJ2-1; TRBD1 matches 11 bases. There are 15 residues in the CDR3. The germline V gene encodes CDR1 MNHEY and CDR2 SVGAGI. Trimming removed 6 bases from V and 6 bases from J; junction bases left unmatched: 7. DNA of the CDR3: TGTGCCAGCAGGGACGGACAGGGGGCAGCCAATGAGCAGTTCTTC. This codes for CASRDGQGAANEQFF.

The chain recombines TRBV2 with TRBJ2-3, with 12 bases that match TRBD2. The CDR3 loop spans 17 amino acids. V lost 7 bases to trimming and J lost 3 bases; unmatched junction nucleotides: 11. Looked up from germline, CDR1 is SNHLY and CDR2 is FYNNEI. CDR3 sequence reads: CASTEPLAGGSTDTQYF. DNA for the CDR3: TGTGCCAGCACCGAACCACTAGCGGGAGGATCTACAGATACGCAGTATTTT.

The chain carries TRBV5-8 and TRBJ2-2; 10 bases map to TRBD1. Germline V gene data show CDR1 as SGHTS and CDR2 as YDEGEE. J lost 5 bases, V lost 4 bases, and 8 bases had no gene match. CDR3 length: 16 residues. CDR3 region: CASSRRQGARTGELFF. The CDR3 coding sequence is TGTGCCAGCAGCCGGAGACAGGGGGCGAGGACCGGGGAGCTGTTTTTT.

This clone was counted once. The V call is TRBV5-5, the J call TRBJ1-1; D unresolved. The V gene lost 5 bases and the J gene lost 3 bases, with 14 bases spanning the gap. Germline CDR1 SGHKS, CDR2 YYEKEE (reference sequence). The CDR3 totals 14 residues. CDR3 sequence: CASRLRPGDTEAFF. CDR3 nucleotide sequence: TGTGCCAGCAGACTCCGGCCCGGGGACACTGAAGCTTTCTTT.

This clone has more than one count but fewer than ten. The chain is built from TRBV5-1 and TRBJ2-5; 9 nucleotides agree with TRBD2. Trimming cost V 0 bases and J 5 bases; bases outside gene matches: 11. This CDR3 has 17 amino acids. Germline loops: CDR1 SGHRS, CDR2 YFSETQ. The CDR3 nucleotides read TGCGCCAGCAGCTTGGGAGGCGGGAGGGCCGTTGGTGAGACCCAGTACTTC. This gives the protein CASSLGGGRAVGETQYF.

Concerning this clone itself: The sample has other DNA sequences that encode this CDR3 too. This chain uses TRBV19 with TRBJ1-5, with no clear D. V lost 6 bases and J lost 2, with 8 bases in between. This CDR3 contains 13 residues. Germline CDR1 LNHDA, CDR2 SQIVND (reference sequence). CDR3 amino acids: CASRDRGNQPQHF. CDR3 coding DNA: TGTGCCAGTAGAGATCGGGGCAATCAGCCCCAGCATTTT. The entire variable domain, with the rest obtained from reference TRBV19 and TRBJ1-5, is as follows: DGGITQSPKYLFRKEGQNVTLSCEQNLNHDAMYWYRQDPGQGLRLIYYSQIVNDFQKGDIAEGYSVSREKKESFPLTVTSAQKNPTAFYLCASRDRGNQPQHFGDGTRLSIL.

This clone was observed a handful of times. V gene TRBV28 combines with J gene TRBJ1-1; 8 positions match TRBD1. This CDR3 is 16 amino acids long. Germline V gene sequence: CDR1 MDHEN, CDR2 SYDVKM. Trimming removed 3 bases from V and 5 bases from J; junction bases left unmatched: 11. CDR3 residues: CASSLAGGGWGTEAFF. The DNA for the CDR3 is TGTGCCAGCAGTTTGGCAGGGGGCGGGTGGGGTACTGAAGCTTTCTTT.

The chain couples TRBV29-1 to TRBJ2-7; TRBD1 matches at 7 bases. The CDR3 spans 14 residues. V was clipped by 3 bases and J by 7 bases; unmatched bases: 12. Germline-derived CDR1 and CDR2 are SQVTM and ANQGSEA. The CDR3 region is CSVERPGQPREQYF. Here the CDR3 DNA reads TGCAGCGTTGAGCGGCCGGGACAGCCAAGAGAGCAGTACTTC.

This sequence joins TRBV6-5 and TRBJ1-5; D uncertain. The CDR3 extends over 13 amino acids. V shed 6 bases and J shed 2 bases, with 8 bases lying between them. CDR1 and CDR2 from the germline V gene are MNHEY and SVGAGI. CDR3: CASSLIGNQPQHF. In DNA form, the CDR3 reads TGTGCCAGCAGCCTCATAGGCAATCAGCCCCAGCATTTT.

The chain has TRBV5-1 and TRBJ1-2, with unresolved D. The CDR3 spans 15 residues. V shed 0 bases and J shed 8 bases, with 17 bases lying between them. The germline V gene encodes CDR1 SGHRS and CDR2 YFSETQ. CDR3 amino acids: CASSLVRPELEGYTF. CDR3 nucleotides: TGCGCCAGCAGCTTGGTTAGGCCCGAGTTGGAGGGCTACACCTTC.

The chain has TRBV7-2 and TRBJ1-5, with D perhaps matching TRBD1 (6 bases). Germline CDR1 reads SGHTA; CDR2 reads FQGNSA. The V gene lost 2 bases and the J gene lost 12 bases, with 20 bases spanning the gap. The CDR3 covers 15 residues. CDR3 sequence reads: CASSLSLGATGRQHF. The CDR3 nucleotides read TGTGCCAGCAGCTTATCCCTAGGGGCCACAGGGCGCCAGCATTTT.

This clone was counted only a few times. This chain uses TRBV19 with TRBJ1-1; 8 bases match TRBD1. This CDR3 is 16 amino acids long. In germline, CDR1 is LNHDA, CDR2 SQIVND (reference sequence). V lost 4 bases and J lost 1; bases outside the gene matches: 8. CDR3 DNA: TGTGCCAGTAGTAACCGAAACAGGGGGGCGAACACTGAAGCTTTCTTT. Its translation is CASSNRNRGANTEAFF.